The text below deals with one TCR beta chain. A Clinical Activity Score of at least 3, a NOSPECS grade of at least 4 and a duration under 3 months were recorded in the ophthalmopathy patients. TCR beta CDR3 regions were amplified from RNA transcripts. Initially, a first-round RT-PCR of the TCR CDR3 employed the HTBI primer set. Each CDR3 protein is one row after TCRdb ran MiXCR on the multiplex PCR reads. The sample includes roughly 400,000 distinct CDR3 sequences, over 12% of them seen just once. Trimming cost V 5 bases and J 10 bases; bases outside gene matches: 6. CDR1 is LNHDA, CDR2 SQIVND, per germline (reference sequence). The CDR3 is 14 residues long. This sample stems from a study of T cells in Graves' hyperthyroidism and ophthalmopathy.

The sequenced sample consisted of blood. V usage is TRBV19 and J usage is TRBJ2-1, with TRBD2 matching over 12 bases. This receptor was identified in a man aged 45 to 65 with Graves' ophthalmopathy. CDR3 amino acids: CASSPRTSGAEQFF. CDR3 bases: TGTGCCAGTAGTCCCCGGACTAGCGGGGCCGAGCAGTTCTTC.